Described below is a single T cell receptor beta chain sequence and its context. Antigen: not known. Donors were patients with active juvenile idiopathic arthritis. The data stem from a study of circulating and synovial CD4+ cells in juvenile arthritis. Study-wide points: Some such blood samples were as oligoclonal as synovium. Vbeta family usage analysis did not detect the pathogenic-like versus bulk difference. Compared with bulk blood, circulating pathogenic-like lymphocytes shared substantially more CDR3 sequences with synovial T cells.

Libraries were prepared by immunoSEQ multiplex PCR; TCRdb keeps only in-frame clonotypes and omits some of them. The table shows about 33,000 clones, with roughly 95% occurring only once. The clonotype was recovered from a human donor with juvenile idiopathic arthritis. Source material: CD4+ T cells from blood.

The CDR3 reads CASSSRDKYLNTEAFF. Written as DNA, the CDR3 is TGTGCCAGCAGCTCCCGGGACAAATATCTGAACACTGAAGCTTTCTTT. The chain combines TRBV7-2 with TRBJ1-1, with D possibly being TRBD1 (6 bases). Germline V gives CDR1 SGHTA, CDR2 FQGNSA. The CDR3 consists of 16 residues. V was pared by 4 bases and J by 0 bases, with 15 bases between. The full variable domain, with the rest looked up from reference TRBV7-2 and TRBJ1-1, is GAGVSQSPSNKVTEKGKDVELRCDPISGHTALYWYRQSLGQGLEFLIYFQGNSAPDKSGLPSDRFSAERTGGSVSTLTIQRTQQEDSAVYLCASSSRDKYLNTEAFFGQGTRLTVV.